These 3 T cell receptor beta chains share one sample of origin, sequenced in a study of resident and recirculating memory T cells in vitiligo (dated by TCRdb to 2017 to 2018). The protocol used for the library was the immunoSEQ multiplex PCR assay. TCRdb took over this immuneACCESS table, retaining in-frame rearrangements with V and J assigned. Such tables are incomplete; in checked studies, under half of the missing clones stem from an unresolved V gene, and the remainder is unexplained. Within this sample are 55,000 to 75,000 clones, with about 89% of them counted one time only. Around 4.9% of the sample rests with the top ten. The specimen sequenced was blood. The receptors stem from a male donor with vitiligo.

This clone was detected only once. The chain combines TRBV4-2 with TRBJ1-5; D unresolved. Germline values: CDR1 LGHNA, CDR2 YNFKEQ. The V end was cut by 1 base, the J end by 3 bases, with 10 bases between. This CDR3 comprises 15 residues. This chain's CDR3 is CASSQAGRDNQPQHF. CDR3 sequence (DNA): TGTGCCAGCAGCCAAGCAGGACGGGACAATCAGCCCCAGCATTTT.

The V call is TRBV4-3, the J call TRBJ2-3, with TRBD2 matching over 8 bases. From germline, CDR1 is LGHNA and CDR2 YSLEER. The CDR3 extends over 18 amino acids. Losses at the gene ends were 1 base for V and 3 bases for J; bases not matched to a gene: 12. The CDR3: CASSQARLSGGETDTQYF. DNA of the CDR3: TGCGCCAGCAGCCAAGCTCGACTAAGCGGGGGAGAAACAGATACGCAGTATTTT.

The chain combines TRBV11-3 with TRBJ2-7; no clear D. Trimming shortened V by 3 bases and J by 2 bases, and 8 bases separated the two germline ends. The CDR3 is 13 residues long. From germline, CDR1 is SGHNT and CDR2 YENEEA. The CDR3 loop is CASSLNSAYEQYF. DNA of the CDR3: TGTGCCAGCAGCTTGAATTCAGCCTACGAGCAGTACTTC.